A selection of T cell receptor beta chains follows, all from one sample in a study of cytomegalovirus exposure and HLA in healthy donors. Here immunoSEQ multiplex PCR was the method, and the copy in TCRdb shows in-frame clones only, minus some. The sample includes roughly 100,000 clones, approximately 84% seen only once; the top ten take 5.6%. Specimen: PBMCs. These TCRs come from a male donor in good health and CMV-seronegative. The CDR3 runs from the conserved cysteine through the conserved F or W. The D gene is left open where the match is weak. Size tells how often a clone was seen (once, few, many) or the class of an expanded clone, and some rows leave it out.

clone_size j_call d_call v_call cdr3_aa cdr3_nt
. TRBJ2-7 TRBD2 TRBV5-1 CASSLRAEVVTSGYRDYEQYF TGCGCCAGCAGCTTGCGGGCGGAAGTCGTGACTAGCGGGTATCGAGATTACGAGCAGTACTTC
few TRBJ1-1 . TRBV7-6 CASSLLSGGISEAFF TGTGCCAGCAGTCTACTGTCTGGGGGGATATCAGAAGCTTTCTTT
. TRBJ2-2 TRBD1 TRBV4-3 CASSQEGGAHTGELFF TGCGCCAGCAGCCAAGAAGGGGGCGCTCACACCGGGGAGCTGTTTTTT
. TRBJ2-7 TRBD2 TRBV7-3 CASSLQVHGGDRRDVFEQYF TGTGCCAGCAGCTTACAGGTCCATGGGGGGGACCGGAGGGATGTCTTCGAGCAGTACTTC
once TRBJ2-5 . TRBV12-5 CASGLGDTQTQYF TGTGCTAGTGGTTTGGGGGACACCCAGACCCAGTACTTC
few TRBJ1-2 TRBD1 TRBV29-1 CSVLSGGEGYTF TGCAGCGTTCTTTCAGGGGGCGAGGGCTACACCTTC
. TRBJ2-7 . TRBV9 CASSVDSSYEQYF TGTGCCAGCAGCGTAGATAGCTCCTACGAGCAGTACTTC
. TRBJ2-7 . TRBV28 CASSFRGVRTGEQYF TGTGCCAGCAGTTTTCGGGGTGTGAGGACGGGCGAGCAGTACTTC
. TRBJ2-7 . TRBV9 CASSADTGGYEQYF TGTGCCAGCAGCGCAGATACCGGGGGCTACGAGCAGTACTTC
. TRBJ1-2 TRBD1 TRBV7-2 CASSLGRGNYGYTF TGTGCCAGCAGCTTAGGCAGGGGGAACTATGGCTACACCTTC
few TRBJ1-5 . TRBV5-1 CASSGGLDGNQPQHF TGCGCCAGCAGCGGCGGTCTTGACGGGAATCAGCCCCAGCATTTT
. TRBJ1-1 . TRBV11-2 CARNTGNTEAFF TGTGCCAGGAACACAGGGAACACTGAAGCTTTCTTT
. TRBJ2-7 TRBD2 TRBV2 CASSVGGRVREQYF TGTGCCAGCAGTGTGGGTGGGAGGGTGAGAGAGCAGTACTTC
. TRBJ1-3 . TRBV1 CTSSPTGTAILWF TGCACCAGCAGCCCAACCGGGACAGCAATACTATGGTTT
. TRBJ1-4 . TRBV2 CASGRRGGNEKLFF TGTGCCAGCGGACGGCGGGGGGGTAATGAAAAACTGTTTTTT
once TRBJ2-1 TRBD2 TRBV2 CAAAGAAGGSYNEQFF TGTGCCGCAGCGGGGGCAGCGGGAGGCTCCTACAATGAGCAGTTCTTC
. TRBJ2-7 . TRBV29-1 CSVEVGAGSSYEQYF TGCAGCGTTGAAGTAGGGGCGGGATCCTCCTACGAGCAGTACTTC
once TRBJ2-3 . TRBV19 CASPPAAGWRADTQYF TGTGCCAGTCCCCCCGCTGCGGGATGGAGGGCAGATACGCAGTATTTT
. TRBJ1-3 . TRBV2 CASRTEGGRRDTIYF TGTGCCAGCAGAACCGAAGGAGGGAGAAGGGACACCATATATTTT
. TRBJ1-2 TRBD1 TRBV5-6 CASSLYRGGQGSNGYTF TGTGCCAGCAGCTTGTATCGGGGTGGACAGGGTTCAAATGGCTACACCTTC
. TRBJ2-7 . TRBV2 CASRRDLTYEQYF TGTGCCAGCAGGCGGGACCTAACCTACGAGCAGTACTTC
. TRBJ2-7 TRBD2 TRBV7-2 CASSLDLTSGRGYEQYF TGTGCCAGCAGCTTAGATCTGACTAGCGGGAGGGGCTACGAGCAGTACTTC
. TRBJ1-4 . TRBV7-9 CASSWTAPGEKLFF TGTGCCAGCAGCTGGACAGCGCCGGGAGAAAAACTGTTTTTT
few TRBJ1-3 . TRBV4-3 CASSPHVGGYSSGNTIYF TGCGCCAGCAGCCCCCACGTCGGGGGGTACAGCTCTGGAAACACCATATATTTT
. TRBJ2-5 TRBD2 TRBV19 CASSIQKKGGGETQYF TGTGCCAGTAGTATCCAAAAGAAGGGCGGGGGAGAGACCCAGTACTTC
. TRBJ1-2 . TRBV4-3 CASSQEVLFFSGRGNNYGYTF TGCGCCAGCAGCCAAGAAGTTCTTTTCTTTTCGGGCAGGGGTAATAACTATGGCTACACCTTC
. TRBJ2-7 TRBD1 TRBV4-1 CASSLAGTGTYEQYF TGCGCCAGCAGCCTAGCTGGGACAGGGACCTACGAGCAGTACTTC
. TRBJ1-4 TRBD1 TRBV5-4 CASSAGQGLPNEKLFF TGTGCCAGCAGCGCCGGACAGGGGTTGCCTAATGAAAAACTGTTTTTT
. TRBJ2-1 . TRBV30 CAWSPTRLGADEQFF TGTGCCTGGAGTCCAACGAGATTGGGGGCAGATGAGCAGTTCTTC
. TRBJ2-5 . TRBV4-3 CASSQERGGEETQYF TGCGCCAGCAGCCAAGAGAGAGGGGGGGAAGAGACCCAGTACTTC
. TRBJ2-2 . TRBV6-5 CASSYGGTTGELFF TGTGCCAGCAGTTACGGCGGGACCACCGGGGAGCTGTTTTTT
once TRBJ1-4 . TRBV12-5 CASGLEGGVGEKLFF TGTGCTAGTGGTTTGGAAGGGGGGGTCGGAGAAAAACTGTTTTTT
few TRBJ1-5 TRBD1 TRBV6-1 CASLTGVNQPQHF TGTGCCAGCCTGACAGGGGTTAATCAGCCCCAGCATTTT
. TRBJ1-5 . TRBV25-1 CASSDALRVQPQHF TGTGCCAGCAGTGACGCACTCCGCGTTCAGCCCCAGCATTTT
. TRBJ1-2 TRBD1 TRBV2 CASSEGLGTGPNYGYTF TGTGCCAGCAGTGAAGGTTTGGGGACAGGGCCCAACTATGGCTACACCTTC
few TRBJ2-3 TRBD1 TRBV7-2 CASRPGTGYVADTQYF TGTGCCAGCAGGCCCGGGACAGGCTATGTGGCAGATACGCAGTATTTT
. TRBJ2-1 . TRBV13 CASSLWASPQFF TGTGCCAGCAGCTTATGGGCGTCGCCGCAGTTCTTC
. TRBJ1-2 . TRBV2 CASSEMGLYGYTF TGTGCCAGCAGTGAAATGGGGCTCTATGGCTACACCTTC
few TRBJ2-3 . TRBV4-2 CASSHDHTSTRTQYF TGTGCCAGCAGCCATGATCATACTTCTACTAGAACGCAGTATTTT
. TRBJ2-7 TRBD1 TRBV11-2 CASSPRAGQGLHEQYF TGTGCCAGCAGCCCGCGGGCAGGACAGGGGTTGCACGAGCAGTACTTC
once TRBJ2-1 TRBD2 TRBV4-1 CASSQGGTSGNNEQFF TGCGCCAGCAGCCAAGGTGGGACTAGCGGTAACAATGAGCAGTTCTTC
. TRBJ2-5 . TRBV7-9 CSSSLVLPETQYF TGTTCCAGCAGCTTAGTACTACCTGAGACCCAGTACTTC
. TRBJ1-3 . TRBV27 CASRLISGNTIYF TGTGCCAGCCGTCTTATATCTGGAAACACCATATATTTT
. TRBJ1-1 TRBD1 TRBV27 CASSAQGAREAFF TGTGCCAGCAGTGCCCAGGGGGCGCGTGAAGCTTTCTTT
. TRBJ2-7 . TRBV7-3 CASSPTTGKKEQYF TGTGCCAGCAGCCCAACGACAGGCAAGAAGGAGCAGTACTTC
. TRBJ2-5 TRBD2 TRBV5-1 CASSPTAASGGVPQETQYF TGCGCCAGCAGCCCGACAGCGGCTAGCGGGGGCGTACCTCAAGAGACCCAGTACTTC
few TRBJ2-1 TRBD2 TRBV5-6 CASAPGLAYNEQFF TGTGCCAGCGCTCCGGGACTAGCCTACAATGAGCAGTTCTTC
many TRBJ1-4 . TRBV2 CASSERATNEKLFF TGTGCCAGCAGTGAACGTGCAACTAATGAAAAACTGTTTTTT
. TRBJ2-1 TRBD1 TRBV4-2 CASSQERDRGYNEQFF TGTGCCAGCAGCCAAGAGAGGGACAGGGGCTACAATGAGCAGTTCTTC
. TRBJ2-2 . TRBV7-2 CASSFVRDTGELFF TGTGCCAGCAGCTTTGTGAGGGACACCGGGGAGCTGTTTTTT
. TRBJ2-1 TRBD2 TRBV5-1 CASSLKAGGDNEQFF TGCGCCAGCAGCCTTAAAGCGGGAGGCGACAATGAGCAGTTCTTC
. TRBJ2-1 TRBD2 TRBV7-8 CASSSSGTSEINEQFF TGTGCCAGCAGCTCCTCCGGGACTAGCGAGATAAATGAGCAGTTCTTC